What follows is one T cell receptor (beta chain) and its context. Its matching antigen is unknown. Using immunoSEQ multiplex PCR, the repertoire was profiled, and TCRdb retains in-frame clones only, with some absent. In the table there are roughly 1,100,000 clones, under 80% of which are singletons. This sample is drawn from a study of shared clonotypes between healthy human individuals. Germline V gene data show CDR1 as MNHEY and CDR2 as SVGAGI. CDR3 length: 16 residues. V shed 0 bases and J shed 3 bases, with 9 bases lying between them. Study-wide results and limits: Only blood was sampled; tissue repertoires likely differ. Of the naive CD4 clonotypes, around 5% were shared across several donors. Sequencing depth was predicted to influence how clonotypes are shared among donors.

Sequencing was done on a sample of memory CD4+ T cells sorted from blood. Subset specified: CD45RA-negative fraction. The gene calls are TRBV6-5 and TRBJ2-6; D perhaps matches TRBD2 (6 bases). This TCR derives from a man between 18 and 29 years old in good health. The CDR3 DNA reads TGTGCCAGCAGTTACTCGACGGGGGTTGGGGCCAACGTCCTGACTTTC. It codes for CASSYSTGVGANVLTF.